The 3 T cell receptor beta chains listed next were all sequenced from one sample in a study of tumor-infiltrating lymphocytes in primary liver carcinoma. Reverse transcription of approximately 0.55 ug total RNA with a constant-region primer produced TCR beta cDNA. A slightly modified ARM-PCR protocol with three nested multiplex PCR rounds produced these TCR beta libraries. A C-beta reverse primer was combined with TRBV1-TRBV30 forward primers in the first two PCR rounds, and each round had approximately 9 cycles. MiXCR, run by TCRdb on the multiplex PCR reads, gives a single entry per CDR3 protein. The sample consists of fewer than 90,000 distinct CDR3 sequences, 55% to 85% of them appearing once. Unsorted bulk tissue (about 20-32 mg) underwent RNA and DNA co-extraction. Sequences were obtained from liver tumor tissue from sampling region 1. Subset defined: tumor region T1, superior pole. The receptors come from a man aged 40-49 years with primary liver carcinoma and hepatitis B virus infection.

With respect to this clonotype: A much larger clone sits a single nucleotide away, making a read error possible. A read error is likely, as this CDR3 ends without the conserved phenylalanine or tryptophan. The chain couples TRBV7-9 to TRBJ2-7, with 10 bases fitting TRBD2. Germline CDR1 is SEHNR and CDR2 is FQNEAQ (reference sequence). The CDR3 consists of 14 residues. V gave up 5 bases and J gave up 6 bases; unmatched junction bases: 7. CDR3 DNA sequence: TGTGCCAGCAGCACGCCGGGACTAGCGACCGAGCAGTACCTC. This sequence encodes CASSTPGLATEQYL.

Turning to this clonotype: No conserved phenylalanine or tryptophan ends this CDR3, so it is likely a read error. The rearrangement links TRBV10-2 to TRBJ2-1; weak D call: TRBD2 (6 bases). Per the germline V gene, CDR1 is WSHSY and CDR2 is SAAADI. This CDR3 contains 16 residues. CDR3: CASSLTIGSSYNVQFL. The CDR3 bases are TGCGCCAGCAGTCTCACTATCGGGAGCTCCTACAATGTGCAGTTCTTA.

The chain uses TRBV5-6 and TRBJ2-5; TRBD2 might be the D (6 bases). In germline, CDR1 is SGHDT, CDR2 YYEEEE. The length of the CDR3 is 13 residues. The CDR3, as DNA: TGTGTCAACAGCTTCATGGGGGGAGAGACCCAGTACTTC. Translated, it gives CVNSFMGGETQYF.